This T cell receptor (beta chain) came from a study of blood T cell repertoires in COVID-19. Study overall: Italy, Spain and the United States were the sources of the convalescent and acute COVID-19 samples. Sample material is recorded as cDNA or gDNA derived from T cells, B-cell-depleted T cells, or PBMCs.

In the source study's methods: The assay estimated nucleated cells by amplifying reference gene primers. Assay used: immunoSEQ multiplex PCR; TCRdb lists only in-frame clones, some missing. V and J calls and clone size follow that table, whereas D and trimming were derived from the DNA. The data contain tens of thousands of clones, 70% to 85% of them seen just once; the ten biggest clones take up roughly 7.3%. Germline V gene data show CDR1 as LNHDA and CDR2 as SQIVND (reference sequence). The CDR3 extends over 14 amino acids. The V gene lost 6 bases and the J gene lost 9 bases, with 18 bases spanning the gap.

The receptor's source is a woman in her fifties or sixties with acute or convalescent COVID-19. Sequencing was performed on peripheral blood. This chain joins TRBV19 and TRBJ1-5; D is undetermined. The CDR3 DNA follows: TGTGCCAGTAGATCGAAAGCGCTAATGGGGCCCCAGCATTTT. The encoded protein is CASRSKALMGPQHF.